The 11 T cell receptor beta chains presented below share a single source sample, sequenced in a study of blood T cells in healthy people across ages. The second PCR ran about 6 to 12 cycles with a sample-barcoded 5' primer and J-beta primers. TCRdb processed the 5' RACE reads anew with MiXCR; each CDR3 protein has one entry. The sample has roughly 680,000 distinct CDR3 sequences, around half seen once; the top ten hold about 32%. The sample was blood. These TCRs come from a woman aged 55-75 years in good health.

The chain uses TRBV7-6 and TRBJ2-7; D may be TRBD2 (5 bases). The V and J ends lost 3 bases and 3 bases respectively, with 18 bases between them. Per the germline V gene, CDR1 is SGHVS and CDR2 is FNYEAQ. This CDR3 is 16 amino acids long. CDR3 coding DNA: TGTGCCAGCAGCTTTTACAGAACGCGGGCCTGCTACGAGCAGTACTTC. This gives the protein CASSFYRTRACYEQYF.

This clonotype was observed a handful of times. The rearrangement links TRBV20-1 to TRBJ2-6; D is unresolved. Germline V CDR1 and CDR2: DFQATT, SNEGSKA (reference sequence). This CDR3 contains 16 residues. Trimming left V 3 bases short and J 0 bases short, with 12 bases between. The CDR3 protein is CSARATGRSGANVLTF. The CDR3 DNA sequence: TGCAGTGCTAGGGCCACTGGTCGCTCTGGGGCCAACGTCCTGACTTTC.

This chain connects TRBV29-1 to TRBJ1-1; 9 positions match TRBD1. V dropped 5 bases and J dropped 5; count of bases not matched to a gene: 3. Germline CDR1 and CDR2: SQVTM and ANQGSEA. CDR3 length: 12 residues. CDR3 nucleotide sequence: TGCAGCGTTTGGGACAGGGAAACTGAAGCTTTCTTT. This codes for CSVWDRETEAFF.

This chain uses TRBV15 with TRBJ2-1, with a possible D match to TRBD2 (6 bases). The germline V and J ends were trimmed by 5 bases and 7 bases, with 15 bases remaining between them. Germline loops: CDR1 LNHNV, CDR2 YYDKDF (reference sequence). The CDR3 totals 14 residues. In nucleotides, the CDR3 is TGTGCCACCAGCCTGTTAGCGGATACGAATGAGCAGTTCTTC. This translates into CATSLLADTNEQFF.

Points on this clonotype: One end of the junction does not line up with germline, which may come from a read error. V gene TRBV7-2 combines with J gene TRBJ2-7; D is uncertain. Germline CDR1 SGHTA, CDR2 FQGNSA. The CDR3 consists of 15 residues. CDR3 residues: CASSPGRIAYYERYF. CDR3 sequence (DNA): TGTGCCAGCAGCCCCGGCCGAATCGCCTACTACGAGCGGTACTTC.

The chain joins TRBV9 to TRBJ2-7, with TRBD1 matching over 8 bases. The V and J ends lost 4 bases and 2 bases, in that order; junction bases with no gene match: 8. The CDR3 sequence is 15 residues long. Germline V lookup: CDR1 SGDLS, CDR2 YYNGEE. This CDR3 reads CASSIETGETYEQYF. As DNA, the CDR3 is TGTGCCAGCAGCATAGAGACAGGGGAAACCTACGAGCAGTACTTC.

This clonotype was observed once. The rearrangement links TRBV28 to TRBJ2-1, with 13 positions matching TRBD2. Trimming cost V 3 bases and J 9 bases; bases outside gene matches: 8. CDR1 is MDHEN and CDR2 is SYDVKM in the germline V gene. CDR3 size: 16 residues. The DNA of the CDR3 is TGTGCCAGCAGTTTTCCCGGGACTAGCGGGACCACTGAGCAGTTCTTC. Its translation: CASSFPGTSGTTEQFF.

The chain has TRBV3-1 and TRBJ1-5, with a possible D match to TRBD1 (6 bases). The V gene's germline CDR1 is LGHDT and CDR2 YNNKEL (reference sequence). CDR3 length: 15 amino acids. The germline V and J ends were trimmed by 3 bases and 5 bases, with 14 bases remaining between them. The CDR3: CASSHGQLQYQPQHF. DNA for the CDR3: TGTGCCAGCAGCCACGGACAGCTTCAATATCAGCCCCAGCATTTT.

The chain has TRBV10-3 and TRBJ1-1, with D possibly TRBD1 on 5 matching bases. This CDR3 is built from 13 residues. Trimming stripped 7 bases from V and 1 base from J, with 10 bases between. Germline V gene sequence: CDR1 ENHRY, CDR2 SYGVKD. For the CDR3, the DNA is TGTGCCATCAACAAGGGGACGAACACTGAAGCTTTCTTT. Its protein product is CAINKGTNTEAFF.

The chain combines TRBV12-3 or TRBV12-4 with TRBJ1-2, with D perhaps TRBD1 (6 bases). Trimming cost V 2 bases and J 5 bases, with 21 bases left between them. The CDR3 runs 17 residues. The CDR3 DNA sequence: TGTGCCAGCAGTTTATGGGGGACAAGGGGCGTTCGGTATGGCTACACCTTC. It specifies CASSLWGTRGVRYGYTF.

This clonotype showed up many times. The CDR3 region has the DNA TGTGCCAGCAGTCAGAGCTCTGGGGCCAACGTCCTGACTTTC. Residues: CASSQSSGANVLTF. The chain carries TRBV18 and TRBJ2-6, with D unresolved. Germline assignment: CDR1 KGHSH and CDR2 LQKENI. Trimming shortened V by 8 bases and J by 0 bases, and 8 bases separated the two germline ends. There are 14 residues in the CDR3.